Listed here are 19 T cell receptor beta chains from one sample, sequenced in a study of early T cells in non-severe SARS-CoV-2 infection. Using its own MiXCR run on the 5' RACE reads, TCRdb lists one record per CDR3 protein. Of about 26,000 distinct CDR3 sequences listed, almost 4.5% are singletons. The sequenced sample consisted of whole blood. Receptors originate from an adult who was a healthcare worker with PCR-confirmed SARS-CoV-2 infection or an uninfected control (not recorded which).

This clonotype was recorded at least ten times. This rearrangement joins TRBV24-1 to TRBJ1-1, with 8 bases matching TRBD1. Per the germline V gene, CDR1 is KGHDR and CDR2 is SFDVKD. V lost 7 bases, J lost 5 bases, and 5 bases stayed unmatched. There are 13 residues in the CDR3. The CDR3 loop reads CATRGQAGTEAFF. CDR3 in DNA: TGTGCCACCAGGGGACAGGCCGGAACTGAAGCTTTCTTT.

This clonotype was found many times. The V call is TRBV7-2, the J call TRBJ2-3, with 7 positions matching TRBD1. This CDR3 is built from 15 residues. V lost 5 bases, J lost 3 bases, and 8 bases stayed unmatched. Germline values: CDR1 SGHTA, CDR2 FQGNSA. CDR3 nucleotide sequence: TGTGCCAGCAGCGAGACAGGGTTTCAGACAGATACGCAGTATTTT. Translated: CASSETGFQTDTQYF.

This clonotype was seen many times. The chain couples TRBV20-1 to TRBJ2-1; 10 bases match TRBD1. Germline loops: CDR1 DFQATT, CDR2 SNEGSKA (reference sequence). V shed 6 bases and J 15 bases; nucleotides not matched to a gene: 2. This CDR3 region has 9 residues. CDR3 loop: CSAWTGGFF. For the CDR3, the DNA is TGCAGTGCCTGGACAGGGGGGTTCTTC.

This clonotype was recorded many times. The chain employs TRBV19 and TRBJ2-2; 10 positions match TRBD1. From germline, CDR1 is LNHDA and CDR2 SQIVND (reference sequence). The CDR3 is 14 residues long. V shed 5 bases, J shed 12 bases, and the junction held 9 bases outside the gene matches. CDR3 protein: CASSPGQGPEKLFF. The CDR3 bases are TGTGCCAGTAGTCCGGGACAGGGGCCGGAGAAGCTGTTTTTT.

Ten or more counts support this clonotype. The chain couples TRBV18 to TRBJ1-1, with D possibly matching TRBD1 (6 bases). The V end was cut by 4 bases, the J end by 7 bases, with 13 bases between. Germline assignment: CDR1 KGHSH and CDR2 LQKENI. The CDR3 consists of 13 residues. The CDR3 loop is CASSLGGAREAFF. In DNA, the CDR3 is TGTGCCAGCTCACTCGGGGGGGCGCGTGAAGCTTTCTTT.

The sample holds many counts of this clonotype. The rearrangement uses TRBV28 and TRBJ2-4, with 7 bases identical to TRBD1. The CDR3 has 16 residues. V dropped 6 bases and J dropped 0; count of bases not matched to a gene: 8. CDR1 MDHEN and CDR2 SYDVKM come from the germline V gene. The CDR3 sequence: CASRRRGLGAKNIQYF. The CDR3 coding sequence is TGTGCCAGCAGAAGAAGGGGGCTGGGAGCCAAAAACATTCAGTACTTC. The full variable domain, with the rest looked up from reference TRBV28 and TRBJ2-4, is DVKVTQSSRYLVKRTGEKVFLECVQDMDHENMFWYRQDPGLGLRLIYFSYDVKMKEKGDIPEGYSVSREKKERFSLILESASTNQTSMYLCASRRRGLGAKNIQYFGAGTRLSVL.

This clonotype was counted ten times or more. The gene calls are TRBV7-2 and TRBJ1-2, with D perhaps matching TRBD1 (5 bases). The CDR3 contains 14 residues. Trimming removed 3 bases from V and 8 bases from J, with 16 bases in between. Per germline, CDR1 SGHTA and CDR2 FQGNSA. The CDR3 nucleotides read TGTGCCAGCAGCTTGGGGCCGAGTAGTGGGGGCTACACCTTC. It yields the protein CASSLGPSSGGYTF. Together with reference TRBV7-2 and TRBJ1-2, the CDR3 gives the full variable domain: GAGVSQSPSNKVTEKGKDVELRCDPISGHTALYWYRQSLGQGLEFLIYFQGNSAPDKSGLPSDRFSAERTGGSVSTLTIQRTQQEDSAVYLCASSLGPSSGGYTFGSGTRLTVV.

This clonotype was seen at least ten times. The chain is built from TRBV12-3 or TRBV12-4 and TRBJ1-2; TRBD1 agrees at 8 bases. The CDR3 has 15 residues. The ends lost 4 bases at V and 3 bases at J; junction bases unmatched: 7. The CDR3 nucleotides read TGTGCCAGCAGTTCTCCGGGACAGGTCGACTATGGCTACACCTTC. Translation: CASSSPGQVDYGYTF.

This clonotype was observed at least ten times. Lacking the conserved final phenylalanine or tryptophan, this CDR3 likely reflects a read error. The CDR3 region is CASSQAGTVNTEAFS. CDR3 DNA: TGCGCCAGCAGCCAGGCCGGGACAGTAAACACTGAAGCTTTCTCT. This chain connects TRBV4-3 to TRBJ1-1, with TRBD1 matching 7 bases. The V gene end was trimmed by 3 bases and the J gene end by 2 bases; junction bases not matched to a gene: 6. The CDR3 spans 15 residues. In germline, CDR1 is LGHNA, CDR2 YSLEER.

In this sample, this clonotype turned up many times. The CDR3 spells CASSTPGGTDTQYF. CDR3 DNA sequence: TGTGCCAGCAGTACCCCGGGAGGCACAGATACGCAGTATTTT. The rearrangement joins TRBV25-1 to TRBJ2-3, with D possibly TRBD2 on 6 matching bases. The CDR3 is made up of 14 amino acids. Germline V gene lookup returns CDR1 MGHDK and CDR2 SYGVNS. V was cut by 5 bases and J by 1 base, with 10 bases left in between.

This clonotype was seen ten or more times. The V and J genes are TRBV9 and TRBJ2-6; 8 bases fit TRBD1. CDR1 and CDR2 from the germline V gene are SGDLS and YYNGEE. The trim removed 0 bases at V and 0 bases at J, leaving 2 bases unmatched. This CDR3 region has 17 residues. Here the CDR3 reads CASSVGQGSSGANVLTF. The CDR3 DNA sequence: TGTGCCAGCAGCGTAGGACAGGGGAGCTCTGGGGCCAACGTCCTGACTTTC.

This clonotype showed up many times. The chain employs TRBV12-3 or TRBV12-4 and TRBJ1-1, with a possible D match to TRBD1 (6 bases). V was trimmed by 6 bases and J by 5 bases, leaving 10 bases between them. CDR3 length equals 12 residues. CDR3 residues: CASSGGQTEAFF. The CDR3 DNA follows: TGTGCCAGCAGCGGTGGACAGACTGAAGCTTTCTTT.

This clonotype was seen at least ten times. The CDR3 nucleotides read TGTGCCAGCAGTTCGGGGACAGCGGAGACCCAGTACTTC. Amino acid sequence: CASSSGTAETQYF. This chain uses TRBV7-2 with TRBJ2-5, with 7 bases matching TRBD1. The germline V gene encodes CDR1 SGHTA and CDR2 FQGNSA. J lost 5 bases, V lost 6 bases, and 6 bases had no gene match. The CDR3 spans 13 residues.

This clonotype was seen at least ten times. The V gene is TRBV7-2, the J gene TRBJ1-1; the match to TRBD1 covers 7 bases. There are 12 residues in the CDR3. CDR1 SGHTA and CDR2 FQGNSA come from the germline V gene. Trimming cost V 5 bases and J 11 bases; bases outside gene matches: 8. As DNA, the CDR3 is TGTGCCAGCAGCCTATCAACAGGGGAGGCTTTCTTT. Its translation: CASSLSTGEAFF.

This clonotype appeared many times. This chain connects TRBV5-6 to TRBJ1-1, with TRBD1 as a possible D gene (5 bases). V was clipped by 2 bases and J by 4 bases, with 12 bases between them. This CDR3 region has 14 residues. CDR1 is SGHDT and CDR2 is YYEEEE in the germline V gene. As DNA, the CDR3 is TGTGCCAGCAGCTTTAGTTCCAGGGCCACTGAAGCTTTCTTT. Translating it yields CASSFSSRATEAFF.

This clonotype appeared many times. The chain recombines TRBV7-8 with TRBJ1-1; maybe TRBD1 (5 bases). The CDR3 has 15 residues. Germline V gene sequence: CDR1 SGHVS, CDR2 FQNEAQ. V gave up 6 bases and J gave up 0 bases, with 14 bases separating them. This chain's CDR3 is CASRSGAGMNTEAFF. In DNA, the CDR3 is TGTGCCAGCAGGTCCGGGGCGGGCATGAACACTGAAGCTTTCTTT.

As for this clonotype: This clone may be a read error of a much larger clone one base away. This chain connects TRBV5-1 to TRBJ2-1; D gene unclear. Germline CDR1 reads SGHRS; CDR2 reads YFSETQ. This CDR3 has 15 amino acids. V lost 0 bases and J lost 4, with 11 bases in between. The CDR3 DNA reads TGCGCCAGCAGCTTGGTGGTGGATGCTTACAATGAGCAGTTCTTC. It yields the protein CASSLVVDAYNEQFF.

This clonotype was detected ten times or more. The chain links TRBV11-2 to TRBJ2-3; 7 positions agree with TRBD2. J lost 3 bases, V lost 5 bases, and 5 bases had no gene match. CDR3 length: 14 amino acids. From germline, CDR1 is SGHAT and CDR2 FQNNGV. The DNA for the CDR3 is TGTGCCAGCAGCAAAGCGGGGTTAACAGATACGCAGTATTTT. It is translated as CASSKAGLTDTQYF.

This clonotype was counted many times. The chain is built from TRBV15 and TRBJ2-3; weak D call: TRBD1 (5 bases). Germline-derived CDR1 and CDR2 are LNHNV and YYDKDF (reference sequence). This CDR3 has 14 residues. V dropped 2 bases and J dropped 4 bases, with 10 bases sitting between them. The CDR3 here is CATSRSRVADTQYF. Written as DNA, the CDR3 is TGTGCCACCAGCAGATCCAGGGTCGCAGATACGCAGTATTTT.